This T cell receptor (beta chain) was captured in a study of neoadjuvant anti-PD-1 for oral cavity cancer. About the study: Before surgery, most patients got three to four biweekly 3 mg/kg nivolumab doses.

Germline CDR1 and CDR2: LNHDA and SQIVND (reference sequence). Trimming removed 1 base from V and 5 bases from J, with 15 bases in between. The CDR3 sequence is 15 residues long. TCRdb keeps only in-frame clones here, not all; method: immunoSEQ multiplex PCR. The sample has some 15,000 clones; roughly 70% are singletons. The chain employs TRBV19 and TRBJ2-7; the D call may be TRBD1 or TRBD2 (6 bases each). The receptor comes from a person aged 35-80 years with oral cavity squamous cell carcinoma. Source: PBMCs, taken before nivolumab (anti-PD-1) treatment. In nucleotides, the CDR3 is TGTGCCAGTAGTATAGTTGGAGGGGGGCGGGACGAGCAGTACTTC. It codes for CASSIVGGGRDEQYF.